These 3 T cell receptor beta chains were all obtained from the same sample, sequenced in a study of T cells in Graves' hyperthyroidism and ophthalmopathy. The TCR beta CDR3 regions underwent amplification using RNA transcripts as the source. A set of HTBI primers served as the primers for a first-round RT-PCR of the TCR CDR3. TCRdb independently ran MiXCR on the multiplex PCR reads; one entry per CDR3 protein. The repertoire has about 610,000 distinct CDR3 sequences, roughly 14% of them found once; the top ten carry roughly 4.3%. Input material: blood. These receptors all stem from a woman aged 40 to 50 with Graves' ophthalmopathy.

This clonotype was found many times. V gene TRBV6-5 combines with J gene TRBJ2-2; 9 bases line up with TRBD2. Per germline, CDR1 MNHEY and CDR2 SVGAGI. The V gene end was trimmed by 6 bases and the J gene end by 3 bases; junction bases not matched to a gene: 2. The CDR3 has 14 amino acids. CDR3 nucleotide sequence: TGTGCCAGCAGAACTAGCGGGTACACCGGGGAGCTGTTTTTT. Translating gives CASRTSGYTGELFF.

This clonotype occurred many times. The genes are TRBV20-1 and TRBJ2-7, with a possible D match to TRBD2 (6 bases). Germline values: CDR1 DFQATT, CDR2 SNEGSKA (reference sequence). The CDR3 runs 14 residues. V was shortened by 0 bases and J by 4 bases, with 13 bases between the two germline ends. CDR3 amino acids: CSARDPRLGYEQYF. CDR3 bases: TGCAGTGCTAGAGATCCCCGACTAGGGTACGAGCAGTACTTC.

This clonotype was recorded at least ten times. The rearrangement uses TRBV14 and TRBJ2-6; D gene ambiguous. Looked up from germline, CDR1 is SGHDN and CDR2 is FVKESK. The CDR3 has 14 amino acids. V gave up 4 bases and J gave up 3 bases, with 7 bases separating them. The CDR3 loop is CASSPVGGANVLTF. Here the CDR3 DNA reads TGTGCCAGCAGCCCCGTCGGTGGGGCCAACGTCCTGACTTTC.